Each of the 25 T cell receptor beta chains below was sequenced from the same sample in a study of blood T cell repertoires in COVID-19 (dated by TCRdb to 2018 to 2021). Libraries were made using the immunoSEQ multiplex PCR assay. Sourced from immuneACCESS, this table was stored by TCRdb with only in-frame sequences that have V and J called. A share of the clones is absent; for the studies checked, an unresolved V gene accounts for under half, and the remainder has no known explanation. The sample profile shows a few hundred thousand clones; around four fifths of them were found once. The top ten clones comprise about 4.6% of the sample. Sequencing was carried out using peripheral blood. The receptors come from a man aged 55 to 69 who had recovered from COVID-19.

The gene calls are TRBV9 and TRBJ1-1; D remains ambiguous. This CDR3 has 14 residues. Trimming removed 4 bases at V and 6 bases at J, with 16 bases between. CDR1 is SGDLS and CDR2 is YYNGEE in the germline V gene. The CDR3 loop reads CASSQIGSAAEAFF. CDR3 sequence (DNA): TGTGCCAGCAGCCAAATTGGGAGTGCCGCTGAAGCTTTCTTT. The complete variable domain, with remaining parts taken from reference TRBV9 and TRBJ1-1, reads DSGVTQTPKHLITATGQRVTLRCSPRSGDLSVYWYQQSLDQGLQFLIQYYNGEERAKGNILERFSAQQFPDLHSELNLSSLELGDSALYFCASSQIGSAAEAFFGQGTRLTVV.

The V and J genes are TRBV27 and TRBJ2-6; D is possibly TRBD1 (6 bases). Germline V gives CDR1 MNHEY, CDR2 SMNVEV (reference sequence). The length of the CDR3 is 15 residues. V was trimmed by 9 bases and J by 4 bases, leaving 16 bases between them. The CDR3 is CASSKRGKGANVLTF. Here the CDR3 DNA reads TGTGCCAGTTCGAAGAGGGGGAAAGGGGCCAACGTCCTGACTTTC.

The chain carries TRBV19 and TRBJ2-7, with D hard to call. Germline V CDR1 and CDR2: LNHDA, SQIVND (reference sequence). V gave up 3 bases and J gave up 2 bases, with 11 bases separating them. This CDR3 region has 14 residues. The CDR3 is CASSISSSTYEQYF. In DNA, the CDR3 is TGTGCCAGTAGTATTAGCAGTTCTACCTACGAGCAGTACTTC. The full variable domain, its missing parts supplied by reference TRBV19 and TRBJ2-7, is DGGITQSPKYLFRKEGQNVTLSCEQNLNHDAMYWYRQDPGQGLRLIYYSQIVNDFQKGDIAEGYSVSREKKESFPLTVTSAQKNPTAFYLCASSISSSTYEQYFGPGTRLTVT.

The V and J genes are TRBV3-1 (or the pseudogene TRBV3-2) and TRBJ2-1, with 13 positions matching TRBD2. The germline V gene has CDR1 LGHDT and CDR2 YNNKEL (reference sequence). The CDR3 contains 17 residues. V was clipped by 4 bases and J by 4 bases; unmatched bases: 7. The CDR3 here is CASSPRLAGGEYNEQFF. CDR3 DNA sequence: TGTGCCAGCAGCCCCCGACTAGCGGGGGGCGAATACAATGAGCAGTTCTTC.

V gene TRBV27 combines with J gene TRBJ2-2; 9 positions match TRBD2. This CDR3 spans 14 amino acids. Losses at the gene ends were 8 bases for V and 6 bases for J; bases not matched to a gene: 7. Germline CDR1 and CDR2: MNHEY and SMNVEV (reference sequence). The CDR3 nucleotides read TGTGCCAGCCGGGCGGGGGGGTTTTCCGGGGAGCTGTTTTTT. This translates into CASRAGGFSGELFF.

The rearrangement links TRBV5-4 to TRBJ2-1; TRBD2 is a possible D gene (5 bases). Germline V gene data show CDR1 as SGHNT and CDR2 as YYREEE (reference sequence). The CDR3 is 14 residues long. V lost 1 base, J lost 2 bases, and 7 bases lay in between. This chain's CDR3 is CASSLKLAYNEQFF. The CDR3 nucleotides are TGTGCCAGCAGCTTGAAACTAGCCTACAATGAGCAGTTCTTC.

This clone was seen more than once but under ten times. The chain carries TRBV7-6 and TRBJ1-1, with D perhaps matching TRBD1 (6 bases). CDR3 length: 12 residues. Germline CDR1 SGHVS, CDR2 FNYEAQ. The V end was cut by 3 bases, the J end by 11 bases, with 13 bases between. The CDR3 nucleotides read TGTGCCAGCAGCTTCAGGGGTGGGGATGCTTTCTTT. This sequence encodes CASSFRGGDAFF.

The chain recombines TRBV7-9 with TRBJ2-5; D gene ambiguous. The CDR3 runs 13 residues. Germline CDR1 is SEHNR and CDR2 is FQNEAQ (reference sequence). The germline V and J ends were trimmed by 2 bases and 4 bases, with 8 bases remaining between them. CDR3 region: CASSLIPGETQYF. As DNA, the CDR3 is TGTGCCAGCAGCTTAATCCCCGGAGAGACCCAGTACTTC.

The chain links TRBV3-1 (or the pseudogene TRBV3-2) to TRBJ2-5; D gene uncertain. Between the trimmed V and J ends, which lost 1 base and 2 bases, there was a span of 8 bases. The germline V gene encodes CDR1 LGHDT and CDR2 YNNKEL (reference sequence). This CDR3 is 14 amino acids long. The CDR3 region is CASSQGQQQETQYF. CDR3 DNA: TGTGCCAGCAGCCAAGGACAACAGCAAGAGACCCAGTACTTC.

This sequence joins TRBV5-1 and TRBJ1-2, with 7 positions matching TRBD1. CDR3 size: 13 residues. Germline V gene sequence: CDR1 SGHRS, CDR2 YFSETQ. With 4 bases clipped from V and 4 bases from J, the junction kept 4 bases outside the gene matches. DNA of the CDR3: TGCGCCAGCAGCCAATGGGACAGCTATGGCTACACCTTC. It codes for CASSQWDSYGYTF.

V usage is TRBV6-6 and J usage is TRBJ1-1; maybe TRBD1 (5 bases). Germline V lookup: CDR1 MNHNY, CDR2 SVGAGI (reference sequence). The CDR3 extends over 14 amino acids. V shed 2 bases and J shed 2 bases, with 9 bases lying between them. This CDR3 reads CASSYDSSNTEAFF. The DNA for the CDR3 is TGTGCCAGCAGTTACGACAGCTCCAACACTGAAGCTTTCTTT.

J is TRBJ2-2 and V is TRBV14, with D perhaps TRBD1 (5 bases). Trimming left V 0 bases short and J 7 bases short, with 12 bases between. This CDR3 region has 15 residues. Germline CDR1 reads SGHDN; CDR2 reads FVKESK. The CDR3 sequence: CASSQDRRQFGELFF. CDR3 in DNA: TGTGCCAGCAGCCAAGATAGGAGACAGTTCGGGGAGCTGTTTTTT. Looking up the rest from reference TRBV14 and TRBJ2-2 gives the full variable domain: EAGVTQFPSHSVIEKGQTVTLRCDPISGHDNLYWYRRVMGKEIKFLLHFVKESKQDESGMPNNRFLAERTGGTYSTLKVQPAELEDSGVYFCASSQDRRQFGELFFGEGSRLTVL.

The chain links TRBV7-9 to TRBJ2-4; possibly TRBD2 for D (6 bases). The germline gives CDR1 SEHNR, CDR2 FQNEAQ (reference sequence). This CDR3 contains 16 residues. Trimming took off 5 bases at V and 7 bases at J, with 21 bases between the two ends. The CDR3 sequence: CASSPASHGSRNIQYF. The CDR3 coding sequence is TGTGCCAGCAGCCCCGCTTCTCACGGGAGTAGGAACATTCAGTACTTC. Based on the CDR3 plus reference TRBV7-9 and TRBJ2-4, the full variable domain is DTGVSQNPRHKITKRGQNVTFRCDPISEHNRLYWYRQTLGQGPEFLTYFQNEAQLEKSRLLSDRFSAERPKGSFSTLEIQRTEQGDSAMYLCASSPASHGSRNIQYFGAGTRLSVL.

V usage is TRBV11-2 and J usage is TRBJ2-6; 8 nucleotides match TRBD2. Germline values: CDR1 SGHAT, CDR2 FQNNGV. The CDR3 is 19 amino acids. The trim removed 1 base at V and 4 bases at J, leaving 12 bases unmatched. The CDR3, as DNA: TGTGCCAGCAGCTTAGGCTCAGGGACTAGTCTTACGGGGGCCAACGTCCTGACTTTC. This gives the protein CASSLGSGTSLTGANVLTF. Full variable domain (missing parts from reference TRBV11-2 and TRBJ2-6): EAGVAQSPRYKIIEKRQSVAFWCNPISGHATLYWYQQILGQGPKLLIQFQNNGVVDDSQLPKDRFSAERLKGVDSTLKIQPAKLEDSAVYLCASSLGSGTSLTGANVLTFGAGSRLTVL.

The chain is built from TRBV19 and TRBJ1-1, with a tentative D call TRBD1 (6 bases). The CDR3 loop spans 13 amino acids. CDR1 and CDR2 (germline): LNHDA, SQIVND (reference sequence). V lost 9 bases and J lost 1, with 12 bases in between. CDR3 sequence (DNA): TGTGCCAGCTACAGGGTTGGGAACACTGAAGCTTTCTTT. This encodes CASYRVGNTEAFF.

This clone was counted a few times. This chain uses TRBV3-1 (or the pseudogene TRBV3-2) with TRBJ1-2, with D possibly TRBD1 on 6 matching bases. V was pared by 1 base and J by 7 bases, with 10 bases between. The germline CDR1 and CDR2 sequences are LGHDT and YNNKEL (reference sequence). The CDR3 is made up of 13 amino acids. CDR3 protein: CASSQAGVGGYTF. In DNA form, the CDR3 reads TGTGCCAGCAGCCAAGCAGGGGTAGGTGGCTACACCTTC.

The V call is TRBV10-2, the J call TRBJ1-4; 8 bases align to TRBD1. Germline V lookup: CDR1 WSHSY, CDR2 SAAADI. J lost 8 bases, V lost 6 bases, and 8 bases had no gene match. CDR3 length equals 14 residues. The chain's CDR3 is CASRSSQGVEKLFF. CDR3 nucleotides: TGCGCCAGCAGAAGTTCACAGGGGGTCGAAAAACTGTTTTTT.

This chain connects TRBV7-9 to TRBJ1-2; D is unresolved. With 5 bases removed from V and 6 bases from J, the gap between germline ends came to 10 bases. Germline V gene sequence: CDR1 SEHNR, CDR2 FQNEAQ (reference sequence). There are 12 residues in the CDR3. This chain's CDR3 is CASSPVIHGYTF. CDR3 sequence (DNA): TGTGCCAGCAGCCCAGTCATCCATGGCTACACCTTC. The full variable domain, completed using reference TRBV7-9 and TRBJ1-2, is DTGVSQNPRHKITKRGQNVTFRCDPISEHNRLYWYRQTLGQGPEFLTYFQNEAQLEKSRLLSDRFSAERPKGSFSTLEIQRTEQGDSAMYLCASSPVIHGYTFGSGTRLTVV.

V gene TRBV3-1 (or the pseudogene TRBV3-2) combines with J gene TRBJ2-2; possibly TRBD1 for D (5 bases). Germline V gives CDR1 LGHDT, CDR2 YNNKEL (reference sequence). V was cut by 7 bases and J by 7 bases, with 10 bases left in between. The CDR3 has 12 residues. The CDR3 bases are TGTGCCAGCACATGGGGCATCGGGGAGCTGTTTTTT. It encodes CASTWGIGELFF.

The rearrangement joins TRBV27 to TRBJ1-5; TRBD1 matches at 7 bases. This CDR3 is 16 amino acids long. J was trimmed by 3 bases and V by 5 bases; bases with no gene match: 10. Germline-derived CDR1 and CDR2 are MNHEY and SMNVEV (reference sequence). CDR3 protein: CASSPQGLIPNQPQHF. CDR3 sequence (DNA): TGTGCCAGCAGTCCACAGGGGTTGATCCCCAATCAGCCCCAGCATTTT.

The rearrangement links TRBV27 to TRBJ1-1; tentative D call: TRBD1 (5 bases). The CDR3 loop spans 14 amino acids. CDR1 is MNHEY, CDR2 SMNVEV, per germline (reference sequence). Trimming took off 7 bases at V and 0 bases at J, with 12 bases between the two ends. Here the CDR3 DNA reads TGTGCCAGCAAGCAGGGCGGAATGAACACTGAAGCTTTCTTT. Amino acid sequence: CASKQGGMNTEAFF.

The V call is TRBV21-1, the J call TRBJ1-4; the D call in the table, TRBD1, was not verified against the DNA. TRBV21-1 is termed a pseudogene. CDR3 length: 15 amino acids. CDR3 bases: TGTGCCAGCAGCACATGGACAGGCTCTAATGAAAAACTGTTTTTT. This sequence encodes CASSTWTGSNEKLFF.

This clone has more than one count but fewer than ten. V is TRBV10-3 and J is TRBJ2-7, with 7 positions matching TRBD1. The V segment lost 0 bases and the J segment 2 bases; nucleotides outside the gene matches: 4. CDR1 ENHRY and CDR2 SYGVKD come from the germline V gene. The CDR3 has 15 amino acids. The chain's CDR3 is CAISESPGGPYEQYF. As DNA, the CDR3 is TGTGCCATCAGTGAGTCCCCAGGGGGACCCTACGAGCAGTACTTC.

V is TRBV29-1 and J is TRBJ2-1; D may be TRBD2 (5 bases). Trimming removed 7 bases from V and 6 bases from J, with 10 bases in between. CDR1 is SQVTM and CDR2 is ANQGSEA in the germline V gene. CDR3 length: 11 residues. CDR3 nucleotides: TGCAGCGGTGGAAGCGGCAATGAGCAGTTCTTC. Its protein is CSGGSGNEQFF.

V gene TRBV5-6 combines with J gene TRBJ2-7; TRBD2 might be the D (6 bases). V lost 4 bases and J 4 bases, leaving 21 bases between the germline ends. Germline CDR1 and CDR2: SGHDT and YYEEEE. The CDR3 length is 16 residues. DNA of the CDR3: TGTGCCAGCAGCCCTCCTGGAGGGTCGGGTGATTACGAGCAGTACTTC. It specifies CASSPPGGSGDYEQYF.